These 32 T cell receptor beta chains came from one sample sequenced in a study of control samples from healthy donors and cancer patients. Produced via immunoSEQ multiplex PCR; TCRdb's table is partial and in-frame only. This sample has 95,000 to 100,000 clones, with roughly 90% found just once. The source material was blood. The source is a young man in good health.

The chain combines TRBV13 with TRBJ1-1, with D hard to call. Germline values: CDR1 PRHDT, CDR2 FYEKMQ (reference sequence). V was pared by 4 bases and J by 0 bases, with 12 bases between. The CDR3 sequence is 15 residues long. CDR3 protein: CASSSRAFLNTEAFF. Here the CDR3 DNA reads TGTGCCAGCAGCTCGAGGGCGTTTTTGAACACTGAAGCTTTCTTT.

V usage is TRBV27 and J usage is TRBJ2-3; the D gene is possibly TRBD2 (5 bases). There are 16 residues in the CDR3. CDR1 and CDR2 from the germline V gene are MNHEY and SMNVEV (reference sequence). V lost 1 base and J 2 bases, leaving 13 bases between the germline ends. The CDR3: CASSLWLADTTDTQYF. CDR3 coding DNA: TGTGCCAGCAGTTTATGGCTAGCCGACACCACAGATACGCAGTATTTT.

The chain recombines TRBV14 with TRBJ1-1; the D is unclear. This CDR3 is 15 amino acids long. Trimming cost V 2 bases and J 2 bases, with 12 bases left between them. Germline V gene sequence: CDR1 SGHDN, CDR2 FVKESK. In nucleotides, the CDR3 is TGTGCCAGCAGCCAATGGGCAGCCCTTAACACTGAAGCTTTCTTT. Its protein is CASSQWAALNTEAFF.

The V call is TRBV6-5, the J call TRBJ2-7, with 9 bases fitting TRBD1. CDR1 is MNHEY, CDR2 SVGAGI, per germline. The CDR3 has 13 amino acids. V dropped 6 bases and J dropped 6; count of bases not matched to a gene: 6. In DNA, the CDR3 is TGTGCCAGCAGAGGGACAGGGCGCAGCGAGCAGTACTTC. It codes for CASRGTGRSEQYF.

The genes are TRBV9 and TRBJ2-2; D is uncertain. The CDR3 length is 14 residues. Germline CDR1 is SGDLS and CDR2 is YYNGEE. The ends were cut back, 0 bases at V and 5 bases at J, with 8 bases in the middle. The CDR3 reads CASSVVALTGELFF. CDR3 DNA sequence: TGTGCCAGCAGCGTAGTAGCTTTGACCGGGGAGCTGTTTTTT.

The chain joins TRBV2 to TRBJ1-2, with 8 bases fitting TRBD1. The CDR3 runs to 14 residues. J was trimmed by 8 bases and V by 3 bases; bases with no gene match: 8. Per germline, CDR1 SNHLY and CDR2 FYNNEI. The CDR3 loop is CASSDDRGLRGYTF. The CDR3, as DNA: TGTGCCAGCAGTGATGACAGGGGATTGCGAGGCTACACCTTC.

This chain connects TRBV28 to TRBJ2-3; 7 bases align to TRBD2. V was clipped by 10 bases and J by 2 bases; unmatched bases: 6. The germline V gene encodes CDR1 MDHEN and CDR2 SYDVKM. The CDR3 length is 13 residues. The CDR3 sequence is CATETSFTDTQYF. CDR3 bases: TGTGCCACCGAGACTAGCTTCACAGATACGCAGTATTTT.

The chain has TRBV7-2 and TRBJ1-1; 7 bases map to TRBD1. Trimming at V came to 1 base and at J to 8 bases, leaving 10 bases not matched to a gene. The length of the CDR3 is 15 residues. From germline, CDR1 is SGHTA and CDR2 FQGNSA. CDR3 sequence reads: CASSLVPGTAAEAFF. CDR3 sequence (DNA): TGTGCCAGCAGCTTAGTTCCCGGGACAGCCGCCGAAGCTTTCTTT.

CDR3 residues: CASGTGKRNEKLFF. CDR3 sequence (DNA): TGTGCCAGCGGCACGGGGAAGCGTAATGAAAAACTGTTTTTT. This chain joins TRBV7-2 and TRBJ1-4; D gene unclear. V shed 8 bases and J shed 4 bases, with 14 bases lying between them. Germline V lookup: CDR1 SGHTA, CDR2 FQGNSA. The CDR3 is 14 amino acids.

A word on this clone: Other DNA sequences of this sample code for an identical CDR3. This chain uses TRBV18 with TRBJ1-1; TRBD1 agrees at 7 bases. With 1 base clipped from V and 1 base from J, the junction kept 0 bases outside the gene matches. CDR3 size: 14 residues. The germline V gene encodes CDR1 KGHSH and CDR2 LQKENI. DNA of the CDR3: TGTGCCAGCTCACCACAGGGGGCGAACACTGAAGCTTTCTTT. Amino acids: CASSPQGANTEAFF.

The rearrangement uses TRBV5-6 and TRBJ2-5; TRBD2 matches at 11 bases. This CDR3 region has 19 residues. CDR1 and CDR2 from the germline V gene are SGHDT and YYEEEE. The junction had 14 bases not matched to a gene; V was cut back by 4 bases and J by 0 bases. The CDR3 spells CASSLGLAGLPKYQETQYF. CDR3 in DNA: TGTGCCAGCAGCCTCGGACTAGCGGGCCTTCCGAAGTACCAAGAGACCCAGTACTTC.

Written as DNA, the CDR3 is TGTGCCAGCAGCTTCGCCAGAGAAAATGAAAAACTGTTTTTT. Translation gives CASSFARENEKLFF. V and J are TRBV7-9 and TRBJ1-4; unclear D gene. The CDR3 spans 14 residues. V lost 3 bases, J lost 5 bases, and 10 bases lay in between. Germline V gene data show CDR1 as SEHNR and CDR2 as FQNEAQ (reference sequence).

Written as DNA, the CDR3 is TGTGCCAGCAGTTACTCGACGGGCAGGGGGCAAGGCTACACCTTC. This gives the protein CASSYSTGRGQGYTF. The chain has TRBV6-6 and TRBJ1-2; TRBD1 matches 8 bases. Germline loops: CDR1 MNHNY, CDR2 SVGAGI (reference sequence). The CDR3 has 15 amino acids. V was clipped by 0 bases and J by 8 bases; unmatched bases: 8.

The chain has TRBV4-3 and TRBJ1-4; no reliable D call. The CDR3 length is 14 residues. The germline V and J ends were trimmed by 5 bases and 7 bases, with 14 bases remaining between them. Germline CDR1 LGHNA, CDR2 YSLEER. The CDR3 reads CASSAGRRSEKLFF. CDR3 coding DNA: TGCGCCAGCAGCGCCGGGAGGCGAAGTGAAAAACTGTTTTTT.

The chain carries TRBV7-9 and TRBJ2-1, with no clear D. V was cut by 5 bases and J by 9 bases, with 11 bases left in between. The germline V gene has CDR1 SEHNR and CDR2 FQNEAQ (reference sequence). This CDR3 spans 12 amino acids. CDR3 sequence (DNA): TGTGCCAGCAGCCCCTACAGCCGTGAGCAGTTCTTC. Encoded protein: CASSPYSREQFF.

The chain recombines TRBV18 with TRBJ1-1, with 8 nucleotides matching TRBD1. This CDR3 comprises 15 residues. After removal of 6 bases from V and 6 bases from J, the junction contained 12 bases not matched to a gene. Germline-derived CDR1 and CDR2 are KGHSH and LQKENI. Written as DNA, the CDR3 is TGTGCCAGCTCCCCGACAGGGGAAGGGGACGCTGAAGCTTTCTTT. Encoded protein: CASSPTGEGDAEAFF.

As DNA, the CDR3 is TGTGCCAGTTCGGACAGGCCCGCAACTAATGAAAAACTGTTTTTT. Translation: CASSDRPATNEKLFF. The rearrangement uses TRBV19 and TRBJ1-4; 7 nucleotides align to TRBD1. This CDR3 has 15 amino acids. Germline trimming cut 8 bases from V and 0 bases from J; bases unmatched to any gene: 6. CDR1 is LNHDA and CDR2 is SQIVND in the germline V gene (reference sequence).

The chain links TRBV6-6 to TRBJ2-2, with D possibly matching TRBD2 (6 bases). The CDR3 contains 16 residues. V lost 0 bases and J lost 5, with 13 bases in between. CDR1 MNHNY and CDR2 SVGAGI come from the germline V gene (reference sequence). In DNA form, the CDR3 reads TGTGCCAGCAGTTACTCAGGCGGGACGGGAACCGGGGAGCTGTTTTTT. Its translation is CASSYSGGTGTGELFF.

The chain recombines TRBV7-2 with TRBJ2-7, with D possibly matching TRBD2 (5 bases). CDR3 length: 14 amino acids. Germline assignment: CDR1 SGHTA and CDR2 FQGNSA. V was pared by 3 bases and J by 2 bases, with 11 bases between. CDR3 nucleotide sequence: TGTGCCAGCAGCTTGGTAACTAGTCCCTACGAGCAGTACTTC. Its translation: CASSLVTSPYEQYF.

The rearrangement uses TRBV19 and TRBJ1-5, with 7 bases fitting TRBD1. The CDR3 is 15 amino acids. CDR1 LNHDA and CDR2 SQIVND come from the germline V gene (reference sequence). V gave up 3 bases and J gave up 6 bases; unmatched junction bases: 8. The CDR3 reads CASSMRGGAGQPQHF. The CDR3 nucleotides are TGTGCCAGTAGTATGCGAGGGGGCGCAGGTCAGCCCCAGCATTTT.

This clone was recorded only once. The gene calls are TRBV7-9 and TRBJ2-3, with TRBD1 matching 8 bases. From germline, CDR1 is SEHNR and CDR2 FQNEAQ (reference sequence). J lost 1 base, V lost 5 bases, and 5 bases had no gene match. The CDR3 has 15 residues. The CDR3 reads CASSMDRVGTDTQYF. The CDR3 nucleotides read TGTGCCAGCAGCATGGACAGGGTAGGCACAGATACGCAGTATTTT.

V and J are TRBV3-1 (or the pseudogene TRBV3-2) and TRBJ2-4, with D unclear. This CDR3 contains 12 residues. CDR1 LGHDT and CDR2 YNNKEL come from the germline V gene (reference sequence). Trimming took off 3 bases at V and 5 bases at J, with 5 bases between the two ends. In DNA form, the CDR3 reads TGTGCCAGCAGCCACACTGAAAACATTCAGTACTTC. The encoded protein is CASSHTENIQYF.

The chain carries TRBV4-1 and TRBJ1-4; unclear D gene. The CDR3 sequence is 11 residues long. V was cut by 2 bases and J by 12 bases, with 7 bases left in between. CDR1 is MGHRA, CDR2 YSYEKL, per germline. The CDR3 spells CASSQYRELFF. The DNA of the CDR3 is TGCGCCAGCAGCCAATATCGGGAACTGTTTTTT.

This clone has just a few counts. This sequence joins TRBV6-5 and TRBJ2-7, with 7 bases fitting TRBD1. In germline, CDR1 is MNHEY, CDR2 SVGAGI. The CDR3 sequence is 12 residues long. The J segment lost 3 bases and the V segment lost 5 bases, leaving 1 base of the junction unmatched. DNA of the CDR3: TGTGCCAGCAGTCGACAGGGCTACGAGCAGTACTTC. Protein: CASSRQGYEQYF.

This rearrangement joins TRBV24-1 to TRBJ2-5, with D possibly being TRBD2 (6 bases). V lost 1 base and J lost 4, with 12 bases in between. This CDR3 region has 15 residues. Germline loops: CDR1 KGHDR, CDR2 SFDVKD. This CDR3 is CATSDFGDLGETQYF. For the CDR3, the DNA is TGTGCCACCAGTGATTTTGGGGACTTGGGAGAGACCCAGTACTTC.

The rearrangement links TRBV7-9 to TRBJ1-4; TRBD1 agrees at 7 bases. The trim removed 6 bases at V and 6 bases at J, leaving 13 bases unmatched. The CDR3 covers 16 residues. Germline values: CDR1 SEHNR, CDR2 FQNEAQ (reference sequence). The CDR3 coding sequence is TGTGCCAGCAGTTTCAGCCGGGACAGAGGGGATGAAAAACTGTTTTTT. It translates to CASSFSRDRGDEKLFF.

The chain combines TRBV7-2 with TRBJ1-1; TRBD1 might be the D (6 bases). CDR1 is SGHTA and CDR2 is FQGNSA in the germline V gene. The V and J ends lost 4 bases and 5 bases respectively, with 14 bases between them. The CDR3 loop spans 14 amino acids. CDR3 protein: CASSYTGFVTEAFF. As DNA, the CDR3 is TGTGCCAGCAGCTATACAGGGTTCGTTACTGAAGCTTTCTTT. Using reference TRBV7-2 and TRBJ1-1 for the parts outside the CDR3, the full variable domain is GAGVSQSPSNKVTEKGKDVELRCDPISGHTALYWYRQSLGQGLEFLIYFQGNSAPDKSGLPSDRFSAERTGGSVSTLTIQRTQQEDSAVYLCASSYTGFVTEAFFGQGTRLTVV.

The J gene is TRBJ1-2, the V gene TRBV7-9; 8 bases match TRBD1. CDR1 SEHNR and CDR2 FQNEAQ come from the germline V gene (reference sequence). There are 15 residues in the CDR3. With V trimmed by 4 bases and J by 5 bases, 9 bases remained unmatched. CDR3 sequence (DNA): TGTGCCAGCAGCTCTACAGGGGACAGGAGATATGGCTACACCTTC. Its translation is CASSSTGDRRYGYTF. The full variable domain, with the rest looked up from reference TRBV7-9 and TRBJ1-2, is DTGVSQNPRHKITKRGQNVTFRCDPISEHNRLYWYRQTLGQGPEFLTYFQNEAQLEKSRLLSDRFSAERPKGSFSTLEIQRTEQGDSAMYLCASSSTGDRRYGYTFGSGTRLTVV.

This clone was seen once. The rearrangement joins TRBV10-1 to TRBJ1-2, with D possibly TRBD1 on 5 matching bases. Per the germline V gene, CDR1 is WNHNN and CDR2 is SYGVQD (reference sequence). The ends were cut back, 6 bases at V and 4 bases at J, with 15 bases in the middle. The CDR3 is 14 residues long. The CDR3 loop reads CASSPSRDIYGYTF. CDR3 DNA sequence: TGCGCCAGCAGCCCATCCAGGGATATCTATGGCTACACCTTC.

This chain joins TRBV6-6 and TRBJ1-2; TRBD1 matches at 7 bases. Germline CDR1 is MNHNY and CDR2 is SVGAGI (reference sequence). This CDR3 has 13 amino acids. J gave up 6 bases and V 10 bases, and 11 bases lay outside the gene matches. The CDR3 sequence is CATWVGGSNGYTF. The CDR3 region has the DNA TGTGCCACGTGGGTAGGGGGCAGCAATGGCTACACCTTC.

The chain couples TRBV5-4 to TRBJ1-1; TRBD1 is a possible D gene (5 bases). Trimming left V 0 bases short and J 3 bases short, with 12 bases between. The CDR3 covers 15 residues. The germline gives CDR1 SGHNT, CDR2 YYREEE (reference sequence). Here the CDR3 DNA reads TGTGCCAGCAGCTTGGGTGGGGGGATTGACACTGAAGCTTTCTTT. Encoded protein: CASSLGGGIDTEAFF.

The rearrangement joins TRBV24-1 to TRBJ2-3, with 12 bases identical to TRBD1. The CDR3 has 18 residues. V was clipped by 3 bases and J by 1 base; unmatched bases: 7. Germline CDR1 and CDR2: KGHDR and SFDVKD. The CDR3 region is CATSDPPGQGARTDTQYF. CDR3 coding DNA: TGTGCCACCAGTGATCCACCGGGACAGGGGGCTCGCACAGATACGCAGTATTTT.